These 9 T cell receptor beta chains came from one sample sequenced in a study of T cell responses to AZD1222 COVID-19 vaccine. Sequencing used immunoSEQ multiplex PCR; TCRdb keeps in-frame clones, though not all of them. Among about 84,000 clones listed, about 85% were seen once. The specimen was peripheral blood, collected on day 0 of AZD1222 vaccination. The receptor source for this set is an adult in good health.

The J gene is TRBJ2-5, the V gene TRBV2, with TRBD2 matching over 7 bases. V was clipped by 0 bases and J by 0 bases; unmatched bases: 10. The CDR3 sequence is 18 residues long. Germline V gene lookup returns CDR1 SNHLY and CDR2 FYNNEI. CDR3 bases: TGTGCCAGCAGTGAAGCGTTCGCGGGAGCTCTGTACCAAGAGACCCAGTACTTC. Its protein is CASSEAFAGALYQETQYF.

The rearrangement joins TRBV5-1 to TRBJ1-1; 7 nucleotides align to TRBD1. CDR1 SGHRS and CDR2 YFSETQ come from the germline V gene. The CDR3 has 15 residues. Germline trimming cut 4 bases from V and 0 bases from J; bases unmatched to any gene: 6. The CDR3 nucleotides read TGCGCCAGCAGCCTACAGGACAGGATGAACACTGAAGCTTTCTTT. It specifies CASSLQDRMNTEAFF.

The V gene is TRBV7-9, the J gene TRBJ1-2; D remains unclear. The germline CDR1 and CDR2 sequences are SEHNR and FQNEAQ (reference sequence). V lost 0 bases and J 2 bases, leaving 7 bases between the germline ends. CDR3 size: 14 residues. The chain's CDR3 is CASSLAATNYGYTF. CDR3 sequence (DNA): TGTGCCAGCAGCTTAGCGGCCACCAACTATGGCTACACCTTC.

With respect to this clone: One junction end disagrees with the germline gene, perhaps due to a read error. The rearrangement links TRBV19 to TRBJ1-1; D unresolved. CDR3 size: 12 residues. Per germline, CDR1 LNHDA and CDR2 SQIVND (reference sequence). The CDR3 sequence is CASRIGMDEAFF. The CDR3 DNA reads as TGTGCCAGTAGAATAGGGATGGATGAAGCTTTCTTT.

The V and J genes are TRBV29-1 and TRBJ1-2; D gene ambiguous. This CDR3 is built from 15 residues. The germline V gene has CDR1 SQVTM and CDR2 ANQGSEA. The CDR3 bases are TGCAGACCCCGGGTCAGGAGGCCCTTTAACTATGGCTACACCTTC. Amino acid sequence: CRPRVRRPFNYGYTF.

The chain carries TRBV19 and TRBJ1-5; perhaps TRBD1 as D (6 bases). V gave up 8 bases and J gave up 4 bases, with 15 bases separating them. The germline gives CDR1 LNHDA, CDR2 SQIVND (reference sequence). The CDR3 has 14 amino acids. CDR3 in amino acids: CASGGQGGNQPQHF. For the CDR3, the DNA is TGTGCCAGTGGGGGACAAGGGGGGAATCAGCCCCAGCATTTT.

This chain joins TRBV3-1 (or the pseudogene TRBV3-2) and TRBJ2-7, with 10 bases aligning to TRBD2. This CDR3 spans 14 amino acids. V lost 2 bases to trimming and J lost 7 bases; unmatched junction nucleotides: 5. Germline V gene data show CDR1 as LGHDT and CDR2 as YNNKEL (reference sequence). CDR3 coding DNA: TGTGCCAGCAGCCAAAGCGGGAGGGCCTGGGAGCAGTACTTC. Residues: CASSQSGRAWEQYF.

The V gene is TRBV13, the J gene TRBJ1-3; 11 bases match TRBD1. Germline V gives CDR1 PRHDT, CDR2 FYEKMQ (reference sequence). The CDR3 is 16 amino acids. The V gene end was trimmed by 5 bases and the J gene end by 3 bases; junction bases not matched to a gene: 6. The CDR3 nucleotides read TGTGCCAGCAGCCCTCTGGACAGGGGGCATGGAAACACCATATATTTT. It yields the protein CASSPLDRGHGNTIYF.

To note about this clone: This same CDR3 is encoded by further DNA sequences in the sample. This chain uses TRBV6-5 with TRBJ1-6, with unresolved D. V shed 2 bases and J shed 7 bases, with 3 bases lying between them. CDR3 length: 12 residues. From germline, CDR1 is MNHEY and CDR2 SVGAGI. This CDR3 reads CASSYPNSPLHF. Here the CDR3 DNA reads TGTGCCAGCAGTTACCCCAATTCACCCCTCCACTTT.